This record concerns one TCR beta chain sequence. The antigen is unknown. The CDR3 has 15 residues. Germline lookup yields CDR1 MGHRA and CDR2 YSYEKL. These data originate in a study of T cells expressing NK-cell markers. At the level of the study: The TCR beta repertoires were obtained from sorted CD3+CD56+NKG2C+, CD3+CD56+NKG2C- and CD3+CD56-NKG2C+ T cells. Most of the eight sequenced donors were HCMV-seropositive; one was seronegative. Overall study results and limits: One observes that, in four donors, these clonotypes were also the leading ones within the CD3+CD56-NKG2C+ fraction. Dominant NKG2C+ clonotypes in over 5 donors made up about 1.0-8% of CD8+ T cells.

From its re-call of the 5' RACE reads, TCRdb lists each CDR3 protein once, without DNA. The listing contains about 440,000 distinct CDR3 sequences. The V gene is TRBV4-1, the J gene TRBJ1-5. Specimen: blood T cells: a sorted CD56 or NKG2C T cell subset, CD4+ or CD8+ T cells, or bulk PBMC T cells (not recorded which). This sequence originates from a woman between 18 and 70 years old in good health. The CDR3 reads CASSQGTGGNQPQHF.